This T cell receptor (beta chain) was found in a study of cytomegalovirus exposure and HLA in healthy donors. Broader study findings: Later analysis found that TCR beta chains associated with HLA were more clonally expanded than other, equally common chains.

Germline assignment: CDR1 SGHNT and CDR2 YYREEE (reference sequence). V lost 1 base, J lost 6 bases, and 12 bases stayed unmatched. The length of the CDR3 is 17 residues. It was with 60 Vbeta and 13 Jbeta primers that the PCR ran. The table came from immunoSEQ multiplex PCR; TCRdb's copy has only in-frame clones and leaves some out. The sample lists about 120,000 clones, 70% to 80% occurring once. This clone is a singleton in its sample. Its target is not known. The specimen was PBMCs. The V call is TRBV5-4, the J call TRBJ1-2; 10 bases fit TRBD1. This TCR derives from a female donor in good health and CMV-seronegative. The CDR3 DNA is TGTGCCAGCAGCTTGTGGCGGGACAGGGGTACTTTGGATGGCTACACCTTC. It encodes CASSLWRDRGTLDGYTF.